This T cell receptor (beta chain) originates from a study of blood T cell repertoires in COVID-19. Researchers sorted participants into cohorts using their self-reported clinical history. The CDR3 is 14 amino acids. CDR1 and CDR2 (germline): MNHEY, SVGAGI. Trimming left V 2 bases short and J 3 bases short, with 9 bases between. Per the original methods: Estimation of nucleated cell counts was performed using reference gene primer amplification. Produced via immunoSEQ multiplex PCR; TCRdb's table is partial and in-frame only. D and trimming come from the DNA, and the V and J calls and clone size come from that table. The table shows about 320,000 clones, with 85% occurring only once.

The rearrangement links TRBV6-5 to TRBJ2-3, with D perhaps matching TRBD2 (6 bases). This clonotype originated in a woman in her twenties or thirties who had been exposed to COVID-19. The sequencing sample was made of PBMCs or T cells enriched from blood (not recorded which). The CDR3 region is CASSYDRGTDTQYF. CDR3 in DNA: TGTGCCAGCAGTTACGATCGGGGGACAGATACGCAGTATTTT.